This T cell receptor (beta chain) was sequenced for a study of CD8+ T cells in alopecia areata. Study-wide background: In an open-label trial, patients got 5 to 10 mg tofacitinib twice daily. The drug, tofacitinib, lasted 6 to 18 months, followed by 6 months off drug.

General study results and limits: Mice gave a clearer picture of TCR sharing than patients did, possibly for HLA-related reasons.

V was cut by 1 base and J by 4 bases, with 7 bases left in between. This CDR3 spans 13 amino acids. CDR1 and CDR2 from the germline V gene are SGHAT and FQNNGV. RNA was extracted and reverse transcribed into cDNA as the sequencing template. The assay was immunoSEQ multiplex PCR, and TCRdb's table has in-frame clones only and misses some. This sample has 80,000 to 95,000 clones, with roughly 47% found just once. The treatment here: oral pan-JAK inhibitor, 5-10 mg twice daily. In this sample, this clone turned up a few times. The antigen remains unidentified. This rearrangement joins TRBV11-2 to TRBJ1-1, with D hard to call. The sequence was obtained from a human donor with alopecia areata. Sequencing was performed on CD8+ T cells sorted from blood, taken at week 24, from a patient treated with tofacitinib. CDR3 DNA: TGTGCCAGCAGCTTAGCTGGGCTCACTGAAGCTTTCTTT. Protein sequence: CASSLAGLTEAFF.